A selection of T cell receptor beta chains follows, all from one sample in a study of T cell responses to AZD1222 COVID-19 vaccine. Sequencing used immunoSEQ multiplex PCR; TCRdb keeps in-frame clones, though not all of them. Altogether about 160,000 clones are present, 90% to 95% being singletons, with the ten largest covering around 0.96%. The sample was peripheral blood, taken on day 0 of AZD1222 vaccination. The source is an adult in good health. Each CDR3 is given without its conserved first and last residue. Clone size is not always given. Where it is, it says once, few, many or a class for expanded clones.

clone size: NA
V gene: TRBV5-1
J gene: TRBJ1-1
CDR3 protein: ASSLINTRDVEAF

clone size: NA
V gene: TRBV4-2
J gene: TRBJ1-5
CDR3 protein: ASSQPTGTGIGHQPQH

clone size: once
V gene: TRBV28
J gene: TRBJ1-4
CDR3 protein: ASSQEVANEKLF

clone size: NA
V gene: TRBV19
J gene: TRBJ1-4
CDR3 protein: ASSINAEKLF

clone size: NA
V gene: TRBV7-2
J gene: TRBJ1-2
CDR3 protein: ASSSRTVKNYGYT

clone size: NA
V gene: TRBV4-1
J gene: TRBJ1-1
CDR3 protein: ASSQDLAQSGAF

clone size: NA
V gene: TRBV7-9
J gene: TRBJ1-2
CDR3 protein: ASSWLAADGYT

clone size: NA
V gene: TRBV9
J gene: TRBJ1-1
CDR3 protein: ASSEGQGHAF

clone size: NA
V gene: TRBV20-1
J gene: TRBJ1-2
CDR3 protein: SAREGGYT

clone size: NA
V gene: TRBV7-9
J gene: TRBJ1-6
CDR3 protein: ASSLEGELSPLH

clone size: once
V gene: TRBV6-5
J gene: TRBJ1-1
CDR3 protein: ASSYSGMMNTEAF

clone size: NA
V gene: TRBV29-1
J gene: TRBJ1-4
CDR3 protein: SVSGRSNEKLF

clone size: NA
V gene: TRBV3-1/TRBV3-2
J gene: TRBJ2-5
CDR3 protein: ASSQLRGETQY

clone size: NA
V gene: TRBV15
J gene: TRBJ2-5
CDR3 protein: ATSTNPQETQY

clone size: NA
V gene: TRBV11-2
J gene: TRBJ1-2
CDR3 protein: ASSNPFLDSQGYT

clone size: NA
V gene: TRBV6-5
J gene: TRBJ2-7
CDR3 protein: ASSPYRGPSYEQY

clone size: NA
V gene: TRBV3-1/TRBV3-2
J gene: TRBJ1-2
CDR3 protein: ASSPAGTEDYGYT

clone size: NA
V gene: TRBV11-3
J gene: TRBJ2-3
CDR3 protein: ASSPSGQGDTDTQY

clone size: NA
V gene: TRBV19
J gene: TRBJ1-2
CDR3 protein: ASSARIRNYGYT

clone size: NA
V gene: TRBV30
J gene: TRBJ1-3
CDR3 protein: AWSEGQPSGNTIY

clone size: NA
V gene: TRBV24-1
J gene: TRBJ1-5
CDR3 protein: ATSDARGPQPQH

clone size: NA
V gene: TRBV4-3
J gene: TRBJ2-6
CDR3 protein: ASSQDSTRDRGAGANVLT